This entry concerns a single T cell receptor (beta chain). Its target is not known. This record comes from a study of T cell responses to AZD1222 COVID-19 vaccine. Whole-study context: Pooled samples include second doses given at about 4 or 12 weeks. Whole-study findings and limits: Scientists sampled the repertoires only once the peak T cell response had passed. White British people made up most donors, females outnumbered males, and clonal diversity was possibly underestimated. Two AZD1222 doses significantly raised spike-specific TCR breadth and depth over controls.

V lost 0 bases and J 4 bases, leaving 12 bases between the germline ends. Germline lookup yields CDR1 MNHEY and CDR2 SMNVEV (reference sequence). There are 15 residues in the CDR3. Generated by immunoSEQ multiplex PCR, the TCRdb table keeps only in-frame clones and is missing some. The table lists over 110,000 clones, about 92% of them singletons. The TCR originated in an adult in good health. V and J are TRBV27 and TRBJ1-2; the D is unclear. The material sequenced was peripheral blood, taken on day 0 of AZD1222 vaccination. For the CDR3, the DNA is TGTGCCAGCAGTTTATCGGGAGGAGACATCTATGGCTACACCTTC. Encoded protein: CASSLSGGDIYGYTF.